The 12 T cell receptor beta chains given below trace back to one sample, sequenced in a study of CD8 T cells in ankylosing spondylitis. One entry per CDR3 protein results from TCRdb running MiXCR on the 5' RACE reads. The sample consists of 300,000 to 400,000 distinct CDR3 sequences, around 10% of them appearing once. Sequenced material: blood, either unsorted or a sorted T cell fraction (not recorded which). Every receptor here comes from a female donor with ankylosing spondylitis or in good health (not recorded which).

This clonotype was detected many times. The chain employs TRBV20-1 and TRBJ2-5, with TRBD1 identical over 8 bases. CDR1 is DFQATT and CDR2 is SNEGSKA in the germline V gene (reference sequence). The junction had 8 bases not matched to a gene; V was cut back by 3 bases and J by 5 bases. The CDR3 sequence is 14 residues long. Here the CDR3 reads CSARTGVGSETQYF. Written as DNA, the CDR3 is TGCAGTGCTAGGACAGGGGTCGGTTCCGAGACCCAGTACTTC.

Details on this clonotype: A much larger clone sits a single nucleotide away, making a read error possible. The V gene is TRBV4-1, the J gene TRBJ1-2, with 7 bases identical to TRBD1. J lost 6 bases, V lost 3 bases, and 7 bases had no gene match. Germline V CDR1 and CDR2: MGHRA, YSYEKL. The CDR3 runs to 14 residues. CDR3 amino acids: CASSHQGGRDGYTF. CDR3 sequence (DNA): TGCGCCAGCAGCCACCAGGGGGGCCGGGATGGCTACACCTTC.

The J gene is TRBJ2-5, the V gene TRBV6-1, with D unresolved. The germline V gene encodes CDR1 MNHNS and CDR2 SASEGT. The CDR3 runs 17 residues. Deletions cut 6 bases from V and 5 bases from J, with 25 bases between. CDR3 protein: CASSTISLDRQLETQYF. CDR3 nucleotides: TGTGCCAGCAGCACGATTAGCTTGGACCGCCAACTGGAGACCCAGTACTTC.

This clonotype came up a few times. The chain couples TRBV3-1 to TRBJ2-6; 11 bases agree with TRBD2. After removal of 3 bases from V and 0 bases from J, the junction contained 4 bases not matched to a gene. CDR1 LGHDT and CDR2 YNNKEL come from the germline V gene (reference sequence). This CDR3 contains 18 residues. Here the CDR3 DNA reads TGTGCCAGCAGCCATACCGGGACTAGCGGCTCTGGGGCCAACGTCCTGACTTTC. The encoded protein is CASSHTGTSGSGANVLTF. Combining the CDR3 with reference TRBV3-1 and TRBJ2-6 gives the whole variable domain DTAVSQTPKYLVTQMGNDKSIKCEQNLGHDTMYWYKQDSKKFLKIMFSYNNKELIINETVPNRFSPKSPDKAHLNLHINSLELGDSAVYFCASSHTGTSGSGANVLTFGAGSRLTVL.

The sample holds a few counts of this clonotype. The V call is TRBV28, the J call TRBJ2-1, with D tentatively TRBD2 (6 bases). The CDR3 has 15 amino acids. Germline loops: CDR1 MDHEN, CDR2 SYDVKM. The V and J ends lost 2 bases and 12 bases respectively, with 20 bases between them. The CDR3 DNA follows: TGTGCCAGCAGTTTAATGGGGGGTCTATCGTATGCGCAGTTCTTC. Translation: CASSLMGGLSYAQFF. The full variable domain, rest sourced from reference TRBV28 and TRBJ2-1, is DVKVTQSSRYLVKRTGEKVFLECVQDMDHENMFWYRQDPGLGLRLIYFSYDVKMKEKGDIPEGYSVSREKKERFSLILESASTNQTSMYLCASSLMGGLSYAQFFGPGTRLTVL.

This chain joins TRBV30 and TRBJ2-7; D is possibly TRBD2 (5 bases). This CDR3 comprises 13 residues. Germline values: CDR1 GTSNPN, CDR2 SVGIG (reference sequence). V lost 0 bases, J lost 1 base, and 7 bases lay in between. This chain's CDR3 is CAWSVGASYEQYF. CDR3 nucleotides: TGTGCCTGGAGTGTGGGAGCATCCTACGAGCAGTACTTC.

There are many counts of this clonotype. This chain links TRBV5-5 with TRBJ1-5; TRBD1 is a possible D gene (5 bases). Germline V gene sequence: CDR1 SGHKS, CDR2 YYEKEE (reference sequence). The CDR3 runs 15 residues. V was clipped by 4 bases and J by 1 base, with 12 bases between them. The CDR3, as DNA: TGTGCCAGCAGCACCGGGACGTTGAGCAATCAGCCCCAGCATTTT. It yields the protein CASSTGTLSNQPQHF.

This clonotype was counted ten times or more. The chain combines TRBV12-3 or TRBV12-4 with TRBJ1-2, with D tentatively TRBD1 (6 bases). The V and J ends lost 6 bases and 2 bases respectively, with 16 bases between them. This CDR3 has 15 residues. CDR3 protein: CASSEKGGANYGYTF. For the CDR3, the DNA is TGTGCCAGCAGCGAAAAGGGGGGGGCAAACTATGGCTACACCTTC.

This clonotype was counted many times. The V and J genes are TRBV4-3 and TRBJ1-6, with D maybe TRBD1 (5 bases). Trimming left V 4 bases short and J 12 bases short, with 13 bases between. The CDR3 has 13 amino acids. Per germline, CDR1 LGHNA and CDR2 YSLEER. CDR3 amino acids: CASSLAVREPLHF. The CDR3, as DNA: TGCGCCAGCAGCCTTGCCGTCAGGGAACCCCTCCACTTT.

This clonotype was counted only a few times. The CDR3 DNA follows: TGTGCCAGCAGTGCTCTGGGGCCTAAAAGTTCCGAGCAGTACTTC. This encodes CASSALGPKSSEQYF. This chain links TRBV12-3 or TRBV12-4 with TRBJ2-7, with D tentatively TRBD1 (5 bases). The V gene lost 5 bases and the J gene lost 6 bases, with 20 bases spanning the gap. The CDR3 covers 15 residues.

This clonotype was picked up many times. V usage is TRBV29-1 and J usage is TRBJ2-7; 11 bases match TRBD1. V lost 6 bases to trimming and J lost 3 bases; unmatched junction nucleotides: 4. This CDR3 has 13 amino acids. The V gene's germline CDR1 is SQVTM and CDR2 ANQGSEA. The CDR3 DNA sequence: TGCAGCGTCCGGACAGGGGGCGGCTACGAGCAGTACTTC. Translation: CSVRTGGGYEQYF.

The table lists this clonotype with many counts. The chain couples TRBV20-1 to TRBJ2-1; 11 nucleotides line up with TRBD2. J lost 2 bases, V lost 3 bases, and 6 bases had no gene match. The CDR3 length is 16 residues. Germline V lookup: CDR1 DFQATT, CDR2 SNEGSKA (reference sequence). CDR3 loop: CSARVLAGGPYNEQFF. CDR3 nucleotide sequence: TGCAGTGCTAGGGTATTAGCGGGGGGGCCCTACAATGAGCAGTTCTTC.